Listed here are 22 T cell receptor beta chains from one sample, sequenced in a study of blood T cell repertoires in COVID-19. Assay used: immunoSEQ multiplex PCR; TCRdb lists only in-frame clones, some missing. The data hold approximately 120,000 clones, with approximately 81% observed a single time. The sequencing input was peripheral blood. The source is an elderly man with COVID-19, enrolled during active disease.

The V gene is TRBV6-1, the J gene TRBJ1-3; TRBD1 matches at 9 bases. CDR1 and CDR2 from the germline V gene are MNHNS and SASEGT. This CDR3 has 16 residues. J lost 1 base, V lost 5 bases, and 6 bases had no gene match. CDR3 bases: TGTGCCAGCAGTCAAGATGGGACAGGGTCTGGAAACACCATATATTTT. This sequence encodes CASSQDGTGSGNTIYF.

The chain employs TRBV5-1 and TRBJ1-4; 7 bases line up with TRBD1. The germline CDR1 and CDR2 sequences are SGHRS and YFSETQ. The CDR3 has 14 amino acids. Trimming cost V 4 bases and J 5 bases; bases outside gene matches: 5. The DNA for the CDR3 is TGCGCCAGCAGCGGGGGACAGCTGAATGAAAAACTGTTTTTT. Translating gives CASSGGQLNEKLFF.

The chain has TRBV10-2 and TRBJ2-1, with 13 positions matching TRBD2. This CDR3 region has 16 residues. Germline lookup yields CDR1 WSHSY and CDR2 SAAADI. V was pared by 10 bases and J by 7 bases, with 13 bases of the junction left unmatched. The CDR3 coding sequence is TGCGCCAACCGGAAGCGGGGGACTAGCGGGAATAATGAGCAGTTCTTC. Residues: CANRKRGTSGNNEQFF.

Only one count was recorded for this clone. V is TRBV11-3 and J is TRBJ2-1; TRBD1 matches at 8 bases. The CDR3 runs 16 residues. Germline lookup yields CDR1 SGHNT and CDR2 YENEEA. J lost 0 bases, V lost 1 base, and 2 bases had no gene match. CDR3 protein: CASSLGQGSSYNEQFF. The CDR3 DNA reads TGTGCCAGCAGCTTAGGACAGGGGAGCTCCTACAATGAGCAGTTCTTC.

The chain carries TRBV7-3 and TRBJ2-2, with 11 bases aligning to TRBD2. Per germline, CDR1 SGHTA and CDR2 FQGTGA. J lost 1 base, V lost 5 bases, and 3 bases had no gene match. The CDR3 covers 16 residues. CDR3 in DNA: TGTGCCAGCAGCCCCGGACTAGCGGGGAACACCGGGGAGCTGTTTTTT. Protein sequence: CASSPGLAGNTGELFF.

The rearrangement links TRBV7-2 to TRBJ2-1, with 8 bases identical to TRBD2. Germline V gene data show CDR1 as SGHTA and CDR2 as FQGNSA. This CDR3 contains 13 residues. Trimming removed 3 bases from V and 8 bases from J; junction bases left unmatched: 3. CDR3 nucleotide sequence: TGTGCCAGCAGCTTCGCGGGAGGCCATGAGCAGTTCTTC. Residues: CASSFAGGHEQFF.

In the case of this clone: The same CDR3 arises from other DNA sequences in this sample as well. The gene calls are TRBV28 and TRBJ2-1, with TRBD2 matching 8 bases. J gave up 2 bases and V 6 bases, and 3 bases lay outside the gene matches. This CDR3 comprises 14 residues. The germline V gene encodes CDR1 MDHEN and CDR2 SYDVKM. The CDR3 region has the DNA TGTGCCAGCAGAAAAGCGGGAGCCTACAATGAGCAGTTCTTC. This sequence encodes CASRKAGAYNEQFF.

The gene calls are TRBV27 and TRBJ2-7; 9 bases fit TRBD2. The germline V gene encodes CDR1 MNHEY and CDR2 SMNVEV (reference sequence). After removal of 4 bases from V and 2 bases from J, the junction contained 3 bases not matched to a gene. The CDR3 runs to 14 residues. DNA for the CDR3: TGTGCCAGCAGTTCAAGCGGGAGGCCCTACGAGCAGTACTTC. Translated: CASSSSGRPYEQYF.

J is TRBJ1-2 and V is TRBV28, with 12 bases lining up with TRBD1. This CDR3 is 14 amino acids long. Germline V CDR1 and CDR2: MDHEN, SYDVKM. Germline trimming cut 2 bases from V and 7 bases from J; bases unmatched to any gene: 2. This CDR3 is CASSLGTGGSGYTF. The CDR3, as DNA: TGTGCCAGCAGTTTAGGGACAGGGGGCTCTGGCTACACCTTC.

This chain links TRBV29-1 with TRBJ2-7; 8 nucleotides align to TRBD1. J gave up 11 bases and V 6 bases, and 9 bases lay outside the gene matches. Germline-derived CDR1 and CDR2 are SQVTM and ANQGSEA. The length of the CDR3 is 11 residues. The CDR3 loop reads CSVGGQGEEYF. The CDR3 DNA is TGCAGCGTAGGAGGACAGGGAGAAGAGTACTTC.

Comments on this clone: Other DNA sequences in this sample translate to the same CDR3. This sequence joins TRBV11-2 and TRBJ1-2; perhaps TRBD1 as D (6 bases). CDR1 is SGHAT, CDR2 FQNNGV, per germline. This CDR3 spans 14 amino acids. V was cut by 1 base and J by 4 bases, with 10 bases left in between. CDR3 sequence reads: CASSLVQGAYGYTF. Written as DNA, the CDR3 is TGTGCCAGCAGCTTAGTACAGGGAGCCTATGGCTACACCTTC.

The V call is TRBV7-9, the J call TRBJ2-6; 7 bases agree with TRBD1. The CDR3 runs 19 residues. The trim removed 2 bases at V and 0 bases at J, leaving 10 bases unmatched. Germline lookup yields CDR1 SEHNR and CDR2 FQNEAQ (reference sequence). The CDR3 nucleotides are TGTGCCAGCAGCTTATTCATTCGGACAGGATCCTCTGGGGCCAACGTCCTGACTTTC. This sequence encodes CASSLFIRTGSSGANVLTF.

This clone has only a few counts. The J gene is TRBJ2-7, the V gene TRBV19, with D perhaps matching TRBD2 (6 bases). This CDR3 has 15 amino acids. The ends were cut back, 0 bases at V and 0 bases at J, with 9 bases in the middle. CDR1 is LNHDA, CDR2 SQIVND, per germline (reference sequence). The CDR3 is CASSIEGGSSYEQYF. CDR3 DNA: TGTGCCAGTAGTATAGAAGGAGGGAGCTCCTACGAGCAGTACTTC.

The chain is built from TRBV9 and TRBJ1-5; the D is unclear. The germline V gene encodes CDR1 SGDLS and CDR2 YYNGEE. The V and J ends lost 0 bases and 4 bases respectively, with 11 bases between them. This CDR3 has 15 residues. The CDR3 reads CASSVGRTYNQPQHF. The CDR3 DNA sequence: TGTGCCAGCAGCGTAGGACGGACTTATAATCAGCCCCAGCATTTT. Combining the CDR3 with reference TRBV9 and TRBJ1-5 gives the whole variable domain DSGVTQTPKHLITATGQRVTLRCSPRSGDLSVYWYQQSLDQGLQFLIQYYNGEERAKGNILERFSAQQFPDLHSELNLSSLELGDSALYFCASSVGRTYNQPQHFGDGTRLSIL.

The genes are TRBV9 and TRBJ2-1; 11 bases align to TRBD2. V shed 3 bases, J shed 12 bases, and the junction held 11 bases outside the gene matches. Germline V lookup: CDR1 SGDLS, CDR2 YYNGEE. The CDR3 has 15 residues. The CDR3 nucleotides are TGTGCCAGCAGCGAGACGGGACTAGCGGTGAACGGGCAGTTCTTC. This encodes CASSETGLAVNGQFF.

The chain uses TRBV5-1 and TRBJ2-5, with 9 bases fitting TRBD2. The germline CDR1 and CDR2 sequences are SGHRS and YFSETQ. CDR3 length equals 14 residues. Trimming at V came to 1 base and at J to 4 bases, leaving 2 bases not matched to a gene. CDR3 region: CASSLLLAGETQYF. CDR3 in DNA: TGCGCCAGCAGCTTGTTACTAGCGGGAGAGACCCAGTACTTC.

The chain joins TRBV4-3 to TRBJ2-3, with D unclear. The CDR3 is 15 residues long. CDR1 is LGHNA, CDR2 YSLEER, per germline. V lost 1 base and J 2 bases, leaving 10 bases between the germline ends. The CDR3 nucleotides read TGCGCCAGCAGCCAAGGAGGCTCTTTCACAGATACGCAGTATTTT. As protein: CASSQGGSFTDTQYF.

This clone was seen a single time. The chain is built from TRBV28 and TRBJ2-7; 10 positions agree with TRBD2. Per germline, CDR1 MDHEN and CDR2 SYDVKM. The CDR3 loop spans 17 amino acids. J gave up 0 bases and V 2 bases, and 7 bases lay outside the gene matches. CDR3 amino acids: CASSLGASGSFSYEQYF. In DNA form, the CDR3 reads TGTGCCAGCAGTTTAGGGGCTAGCGGGAGCTTCTCCTACGAGCAGTACTTC.

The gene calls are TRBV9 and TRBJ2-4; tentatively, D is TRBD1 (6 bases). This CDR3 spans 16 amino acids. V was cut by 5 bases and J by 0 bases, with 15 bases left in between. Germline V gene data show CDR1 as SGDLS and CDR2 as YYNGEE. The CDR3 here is CASRHNRAGAKNIQYF. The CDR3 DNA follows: TGTGCCAGCAGGCACAACAGGGCTGGAGCCAAAAACATTCAGTACTTC.

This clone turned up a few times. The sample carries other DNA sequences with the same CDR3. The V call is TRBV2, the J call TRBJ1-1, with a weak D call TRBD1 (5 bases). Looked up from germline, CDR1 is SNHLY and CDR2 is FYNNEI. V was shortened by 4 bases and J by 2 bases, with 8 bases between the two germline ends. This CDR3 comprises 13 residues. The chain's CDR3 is CASSVGQNTEAFF. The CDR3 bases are TGTGCCAGCAGTGTGGGGCAAAACACTGAAGCTTTCTTT.

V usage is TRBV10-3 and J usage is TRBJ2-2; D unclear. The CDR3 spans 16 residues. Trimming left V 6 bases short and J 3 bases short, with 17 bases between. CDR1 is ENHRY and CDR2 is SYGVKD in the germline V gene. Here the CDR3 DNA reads TGTGCCATCAGAGCCTTCAAACCCGAGGACACCGGGGAGCTGTTTTTT. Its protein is CAIRAFKPEDTGELFF.

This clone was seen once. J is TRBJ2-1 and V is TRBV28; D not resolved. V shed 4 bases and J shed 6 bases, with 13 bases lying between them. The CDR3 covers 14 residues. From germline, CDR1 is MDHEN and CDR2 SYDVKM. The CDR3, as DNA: TGTGCCAGCAGTTACGGCCCCTGGGCCAATGAGCAGTTCTTC. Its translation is CASSYGPWANEQFF.